The 10 T cell receptor beta chains below all came from one sample that was sequenced in a study of T cells after yellow fever vaccination. TCRdb reprocessed the 5' RACE reads via MiXCR and lists one record per CDR3 protein. The table lists about 300,000 distinct CDR3 sequences, about 4% of them singletons. Sample: PBMCs, taken 5 days after the yellow fever booster vaccination. The receptors shown here come from a young man who received the YFV17D yellow fever vaccine.

The V gene is TRBV9, the J gene TRBJ1-2, with 10 positions matching TRBD1. This CDR3 contains 15 residues. Trimming cost V 4 bases and J 5 bases; bases outside gene matches: 8. The germline V gene encodes CDR1 SGDLS and CDR2 YYNGEE. The CDR3 reads CASSSRDRGQYGYTF. DNA of the CDR3: TGTGCCAGCAGCTCCCGGGACAGGGGACAGTATGGCTACACCTTC.

The chain has TRBV4-2 and TRBJ2-6; TRBD1 matches at 8 bases. There are 16 residues in the CDR3. The V gene end was trimmed by 4 bases and the J gene end by 4 bases; junction bases not matched to a gene: 6. CDR1 and CDR2 from the germline V gene are LGHNA and YNFKEQ. The DNA for the CDR3 is TGTGCCAGCAGCCTCCAGGGGGCCGGGGGGGCCAACGTCCTGACTTTC. Protein sequence: CASSLQGAGGANVLTF.

The chain carries TRBV4-3 and TRBJ1-4; D is possibly TRBD1 (6 bases). This CDR3 is built from 12 residues. V was clipped by 5 bases and J by 8 bases, with 9 bases between them. Looked up from germline, CDR1 is LGHNA and CDR2 is YSLEER. The CDR3 protein is CASSAGEEKLFF. The DNA of the CDR3 is TGCGCCAGCAGCGCAGGGGAAGAAAAACTGTTTTTT.

This clonotype was seen repeatedly, ten times or more. V and J are TRBV7-8 and TRBJ2-1; weak D call: TRBD1 (7 bases). V lost 0 bases, J lost 5 bases, and 14 bases lay in between. This CDR3 has 16 amino acids. CDR1 is SGHVS and CDR2 is FQNEAQ in the germline V gene. CDR3 nucleotides: TGTGCCAGCAGCTTAGCGGGCAGGGGGAGGCACAATGAGCAGTTCTTC. It is translated as CASSLAGRGRHNEQFF.

V usage is TRBV19 and J usage is TRBJ1-2; the D is unclear. The V and J ends lost 5 bases and 3 bases respectively, with 16 bases between them. Germline values: CDR1 LNHDA, CDR2 SQIVND (reference sequence). The CDR3 is made up of 15 amino acids. The CDR3 reads CASSRPNYIHYGYTF. In DNA, the CDR3 is TGTGCCAGTAGTCGACCGAATTACATTCACTATGGCTACACCTTC.

This clonotype is labeled medium-sized. The V and J genes are TRBV6-2 or TRBV6-3 and TRBJ2-7, with D perhaps being TRBD1 or TRBD2 (6 bases each). This CDR3 region has 12 residues. CDR1 and CDR2 from the germline V gene are MNHEY and SVGEGT. Trimming removed 7 bases at V and 4 bases at J, with 11 bases between. CDR3 bases: TGTGCCAGCATCGGGGGCGAATACGAGCAGTACTTC. The encoded protein is CASIGGEYEQYF.

The CDR3 DNA is TGTGCCAGCAGCTTAACGGTTAACCACCAAGAGACCCAGTACTTC. Protein sequence: CASSLTVNHQETQYF. J is TRBJ2-5 and V is TRBV7-3; D is unclear. The CDR3 loop spans 15 amino acids. Trimming pared 0 bases from V and 0 bases from J, leaving 8 bases between. Germline lookup yields CDR1 SGHTA and CDR2 FQGTGA.

This rearrangement joins TRBV5-1 to TRBJ2-3, with D perhaps TRBD1 (6 bases). The CDR3 length is 14 residues. Germline assignment: CDR1 SGHRS and CDR2 YFSETQ. V dropped 3 bases and J dropped 5 bases, with 13 bases sitting between them. The CDR3 region has the DNA TGCGCCAGCAGCTCAGGGGAGTCGGGAGATACGCAGTATTTT. It yields the protein CASSSGESGDTQYF.

The chain carries TRBV7-2 and TRBJ2-1; TRBD2 aligns across 12 bases. The V segment lost 3 bases and the J segment 8 bases; nucleotides outside the gene matches: 5. The CDR3 covers 15 residues. Germline assignment: CDR1 SGHTA and CDR2 FQGNSA. The CDR3 coding sequence is TGTGCCAGCAGCTTTCTAGCGGGGGGGAGGGATGAGCAGTTCTTC. It is translated as CASSFLAGGRDEQFF.

V gene TRBV19 combines with J gene TRBJ2-1; D call uncertain. CDR1 and CDR2 from the germline V gene are LNHDA and SQIVND (reference sequence). The CDR3 covers 13 residues. Between the trimmed V and J ends, which lost 3 bases and 9 bases, there was a span of 12 bases. The CDR3: CASSIGQVGEQFF. The DNA for the CDR3 is TGTGCCAGTAGTATTGGGCAGGTCGGTGAGCAGTTCTTC.